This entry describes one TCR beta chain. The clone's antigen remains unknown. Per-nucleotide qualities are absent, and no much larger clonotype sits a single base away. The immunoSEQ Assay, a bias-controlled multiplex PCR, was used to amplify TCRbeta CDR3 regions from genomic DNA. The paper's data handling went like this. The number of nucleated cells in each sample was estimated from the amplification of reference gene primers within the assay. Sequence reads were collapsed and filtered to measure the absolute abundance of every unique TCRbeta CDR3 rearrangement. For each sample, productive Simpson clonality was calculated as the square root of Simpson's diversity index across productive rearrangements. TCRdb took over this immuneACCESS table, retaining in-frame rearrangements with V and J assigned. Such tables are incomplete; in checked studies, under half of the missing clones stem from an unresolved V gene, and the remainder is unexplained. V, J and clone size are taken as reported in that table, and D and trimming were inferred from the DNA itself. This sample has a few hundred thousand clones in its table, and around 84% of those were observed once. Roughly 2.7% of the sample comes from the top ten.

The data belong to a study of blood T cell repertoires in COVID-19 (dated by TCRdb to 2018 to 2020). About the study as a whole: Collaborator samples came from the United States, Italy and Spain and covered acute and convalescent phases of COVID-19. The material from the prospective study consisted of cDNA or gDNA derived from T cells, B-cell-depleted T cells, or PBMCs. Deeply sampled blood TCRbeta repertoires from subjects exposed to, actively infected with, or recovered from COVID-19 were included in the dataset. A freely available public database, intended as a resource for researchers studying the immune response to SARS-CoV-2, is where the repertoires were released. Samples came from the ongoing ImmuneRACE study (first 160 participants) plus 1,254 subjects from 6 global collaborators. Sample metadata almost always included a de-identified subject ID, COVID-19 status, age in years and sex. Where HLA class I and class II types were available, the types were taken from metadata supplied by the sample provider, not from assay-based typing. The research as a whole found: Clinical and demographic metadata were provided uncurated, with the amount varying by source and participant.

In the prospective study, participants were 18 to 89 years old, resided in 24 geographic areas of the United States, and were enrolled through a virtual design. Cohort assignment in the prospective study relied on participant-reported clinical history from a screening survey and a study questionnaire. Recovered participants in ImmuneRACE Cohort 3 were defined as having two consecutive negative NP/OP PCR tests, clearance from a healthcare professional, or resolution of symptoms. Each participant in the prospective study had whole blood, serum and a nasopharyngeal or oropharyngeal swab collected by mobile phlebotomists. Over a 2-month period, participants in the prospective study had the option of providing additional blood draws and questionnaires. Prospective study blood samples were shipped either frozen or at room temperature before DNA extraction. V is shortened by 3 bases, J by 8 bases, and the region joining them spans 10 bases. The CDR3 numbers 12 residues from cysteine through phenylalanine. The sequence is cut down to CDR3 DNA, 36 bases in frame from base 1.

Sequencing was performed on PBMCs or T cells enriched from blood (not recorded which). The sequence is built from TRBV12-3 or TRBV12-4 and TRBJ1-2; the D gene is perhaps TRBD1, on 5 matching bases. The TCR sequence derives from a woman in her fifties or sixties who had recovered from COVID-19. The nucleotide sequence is TGTGCCAGCAGTTTTCCAGGGCGCGGCTACACCTTC. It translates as CASSFPGRGYTF.